Sequencing of this T cell receptor beta chain was carried out in a study of cytomegalovirus exposure and HLA in healthy donors. Study conclusions and caveats: Researchers reported from a later analysis that most CMV-associated TCR beta chains appeared HLA-restricted. For TCR beta chains, V- and J-gene trimming was later linked to a missense DCLRE1C variant. Indistinguishable V segments, including TRBV6-2 and TRBV6-3, were excluded.

With respect to this clone: What it binds is unknown.

Researchers ran the PCR with 60 Vbeta and 13 Jbeta primers. Produced via immunoSEQ multiplex PCR; TCRdb's table is partial and in-frame only. The repertoire has 150,000 to 200,000 clones, over 75% of them found once; the top ten carry about 1%. V dropped 3 bases and J dropped 7; count of bases not matched to a gene: 21. Germline assignment: CDR1 SGHNT and CDR2 YYREEE (reference sequence). The CDR3 consists of 19 residues. Specimen: PBMCs. This rearrangement joins TRBV5-4 to TRBJ1-4; TRBD1 agrees at 7 bases. The receptor was derived from a woman aged 50 to 60 in good health and CMV-seropositive. CDR3 nucleotide sequence: TGTGCCAGCAGCTCCGGCAGGGATCGAGGGGGCGGATTGGGTGAAAAACTGTTTTTT. Translated: CASSSGRDRGGGLGEKLFF.